A single sample is the source of the 3 T cell receptor beta chains below, sequenced in a study of CD8+ T cells in alopecia areata. cDNA serving as the sequencing template came from extracted, reverse transcribed RNA. The data were produced by immunoSEQ multiplex PCR, yet TCRdb's version contains in-frame clones alone and is incomplete. Altogether fewer than 200,000 clones are present, less than 70% being singletons, with the ten largest covering 12% to 15%. The treatment: oral pan-JAK inhibitor, 5-10 mg twice daily. Material: CD4+ T cells sorted from blood, obtained at week 24, from a patient treated with tofacitinib. Receptor source: a human donor with alopecia areata.

A few counts support this clone. The chain recombines TRBV29-1 with TRBJ2-2; 9 bases align to TRBD1. V dropped 4 bases and J dropped 4; count of bases not matched to a gene: 10. CDR3 length equals 16 residues. From germline, CDR1 is SQVTM and CDR2 ANQGSEA. CDR3 sequence (DNA): TGCAGCGTTGCCCCACCGGGACAGGGCATCACCGGGGAGCTGTTTTTT. Translating it yields CSVAPPGQGITGELFF.

The chain has TRBV2 and TRBJ1-4, with 7 bases fitting TRBD1. The CDR3 runs to 13 residues. CDR1 is SNHLY, CDR2 FYNNEI, per germline. J gave up 9 bases and V 6 bases, and 7 bases lay outside the gene matches. As DNA, the CDR3 is TGTGCCAGCAGCGACAGGGCGAGGAAAAAACTGTTTTTT. Residues: CASSDRARKKLFF.

The CDR3 reads CASSLGSSTYNEQFF. CDR3 sequence (DNA): TGTGCCAGCAGCTTAGGGTCTTCCACCTACAATGAGCAGTTCTTC. V usage is TRBV7-2 and J usage is TRBJ2-1, with D unclear. Trimming removed 1 base from V and 2 bases from J, with 9 bases in between. Germline V gene sequence: CDR1 SGHTA, CDR2 FQGNSA. The CDR3 length is 15 residues.